Shown below are 20 T cell receptor beta chains from a single sample sequenced in a study of T cell changes during pregnancy in multiple sclerosis. Here immunoSEQ multiplex PCR was the method, and the copy in TCRdb shows in-frame clones only, minus some. The sample has about 40,000 clones; approximately 88% are singletons. The sequenced sample was peripheral blood, obtained in the first trimester of pregnancy. The receptors were gathered from a female donor in good health, enrolled as a control in a pregnancy study.

The rearrangement uses TRBV5-1 and TRBJ2-7; 12 bases line up with TRBD2. Germline V CDR1 and CDR2: SGHRS, YFSETQ. The CDR3 sequence is 16 residues long. The V and J ends lost 4 bases and 0 bases, in that order; junction bases with no gene match: 5. The CDR3 DNA sequence: TGCGCCAGCAGCCCCCAGACTAGCGGGAGCTCCTACGAGCAGTACTTC. This encodes CASSPQTSGSSYEQYF.

This clone was found a few times. The chain uses TRBV10-3 and TRBJ2-7; D might be TRBD1 (6 bases). This CDR3 has 13 residues. Trimming shortened V by 9 bases and J by 2 bases, and 14 bases separated the two germline ends. The germline V gene has CDR1 ENHRY and CDR2 SYGVKD. The CDR3 region is CAILQGLAYEQYF. The CDR3 DNA reads as TGTGCCATTCTACAGGGCTTGGCCTACGAGCAGTACTTC.

The rearrangement links TRBV11-2 to TRBJ2-1; unclear D gene. The V end was cut by 0 bases, the J end by 10 bases, with 4 bases between. Germline V CDR1 and CDR2: SGHAT, FQNNGV. This CDR3 spans 11 amino acids. The DNA for the CDR3 is TGTGCCAGCAGCTTAGAACGGGAGCAGTTCTTC. Translated, it gives CASSLEREQFF. Filled out from reference TRBV11-2 and TRBJ2-1, the complete variable domain reads EAGVAQSPRYKIIEKRQSVAFWCNPISGHATLYWYQQILGQGPKLLIQFQNNGVVDDSQLPKDRFSAERLKGVDSTLKIQPAKLEDSAVYLCASSLEREQFFGPGTRLTVL.

The chain employs TRBV6-4 and TRBJ2-1; 10 bases map to TRBD2. The CDR3 contains 15 residues. V shed 0 bases and J 10 bases; nucleotides not matched to a gene: 6. The germline V gene has CDR1 MRHNA and CDR2 SNTAGT. Written as DNA, the CDR3 is TGTGCCAGCAGTGACTCAGCGGGAGGGCCGGGAGAGCAGTTCTTC. Translated: CASSDSAGGPGEQFF.

The chain couples TRBV19 to TRBJ1-4, with a possible D match to TRBD1 (6 bases). The length of the CDR3 is 15 residues. Between the trimmed V and J ends, which lost 6 bases and 0 bases, there was a span of 11 bases. The germline gives CDR1 LNHDA, CDR2 SQIVND (reference sequence). The CDR3 loop reads CASRVQGATNEKLFF. The CDR3 DNA follows: TGTGCCAGTAGAGTACAGGGCGCAACTAATGAAAAACTGTTTTTT.

The chain links TRBV6-1 to TRBJ2-3; tentatively, D is TRBD2 (7 bases). Per the germline V gene, CDR1 is MNHNS and CDR2 is SASEGT. Trimming cost V 7 bases and J 4 bases, with 18 bases left between them. The CDR3 has 15 amino acids. DNA for the CDR3: TGTGCCAGCACCGAGGACGGGGGGCGCCCAGATACGCAGTATTTT. Its protein product is CASTEDGGRPDTQYF.

The gene calls are TRBV29-1 and TRBJ1-6; 7 nucleotides line up with TRBD1. Germline CDR1 reads SQVTM; CDR2 reads ANQGSEA. The CDR3 spans 12 residues. After removal of 6 bases from V and 7 bases from J, the junction contained 3 bases not matched to a gene. The chain's CDR3 is CSVRGMNSPLHF. CDR3 DNA: TGCAGCGTCAGGGGGATGAATTCACCCCTCCACTTT. Together with reference TRBV29-1 and TRBJ1-6, the CDR3 gives the full variable domain: SAVISQKPSRDICQRGTSLTIQCQVDSQVTMMFWYRQQPGQSLTLIATANQGSEATYESGFVIDKFPISRPNLTFSTLTVSNMSPEDSSIYLCSVRGMNSPLHFGNGTRLTVT.

This chain connects TRBV7-9 to TRBJ2-7, with 9 bases aligning to TRBD1. Per the germline V gene, CDR1 is SEHNR and CDR2 is FQNEAQ (reference sequence). The CDR3 loop spans 15 amino acids. The trim removed 4 bases at V and 0 bases at J, leaving 4 bases unmatched. The chain's CDR3 is CASSSAGQGSYEQYF. For the CDR3, the DNA is TGTGCCAGCAGCTCCGCGGGACAGGGCTCCTACGAGCAGTACTTC.

The chain recombines TRBV5-4 with TRBJ1-4; 8 bases align to TRBD1. Trimming at V came to 4 bases and at J to 2 bases, leaving 7 bases not matched to a gene. The CDR3 is 16 residues long. The germline CDR1 and CDR2 sequences are SGHNT and YYREEE (reference sequence). CDR3 bases: TGTGCCAGCAGCCAGGGGGCAGGCGCTACTAATGAAAAACTGTTTTTT. Encoded protein: CASSQGAGATNEKLFF.

The chain combines TRBV5-4 with TRBJ1-1; unclear D gene. Germline CDR1 SGHNT, CDR2 YYREEE (reference sequence). The CDR3 is 12 residues long. V was shortened by 0 bases and J by 2 bases, with 2 bases between the two germline ends. The CDR3 DNA sequence: TGTGCCAGCAGCTTGGCAAACACTGAAGCTTTCTTT. Protein product: CASSLANTEAFF.

The genes are TRBV6-1 and TRBJ2-5; 13 bases fit TRBD2. The CDR3 contains 16 residues. J gave up 1 base and V 4 bases, and 3 bases lay outside the gene matches. In germline, CDR1 is MNHNS, CDR2 SASEGT. The CDR3, as DNA: TGTGCCAGCAGTGGGGGACTAGCGGGGTTCCAAGAGACCCAGTACTTC. This encodes CASSGGLAGFQETQYF.

Many counts were recorded for this clone. This chain uses TRBV7-9 with TRBJ1-3, with D tentatively TRBD1 (5 bases). The V gene's germline CDR1 is SEHNR and CDR2 FQNEAQ (reference sequence). This CDR3 is built from 18 residues. V was cut by 1 base and J by 2 bases, with 18 bases left in between. This CDR3 reads CASSLGSGGGRTGNTIYF. The DNA for the CDR3 is TGTGCCAGCAGCTTAGGCTCCGGGGGAGGGCGTACTGGAAACACCATATATTTT.

V usage is TRBV7-9 and J usage is TRBJ2-7; perhaps TRBD2 as D (6 bases). Trimming shortened V by 3 bases and J by 7 bases, and 13 bases separated the two germline ends. Germline CDR1 and CDR2: SEHNR and FQNEAQ (reference sequence). The CDR3 has 13 amino acids. The CDR3 sequence is CASSFTARGEQYF. DNA of the CDR3: TGTGCCAGCAGCTTCACAGCCCGGGGGGAGCAGTACTTC.

CDR3 loop: CAISNLRGWRYGYTF. The DNA for the CDR3 is TGTGCCATCAGTAACCTTCGGGGGTGGAGGTATGGCTACACCTTC. The chain carries TRBV10-3 and TRBJ1-2, with D tentatively TRBD1 (5 bases). Germline values: CDR1 ENHRY, CDR2 SYGVKD. V lost 5 bases and J 5 bases, leaving 18 bases between the germline ends. CDR3 length equals 15 residues.

V is TRBV27 and J is TRBJ2-5; 16 bases are shared with TRBD2. Germline CDR1 is MNHEY and CDR2 is SMNVEV (reference sequence). V dropped 6 bases and J dropped 5; count of bases not matched to a gene: 3. The CDR3 length is 15 residues. The CDR3: CASRGLAGGTETQYF. DNA of the CDR3: TGTGCCAGCAGGGGACTAGCGGGGGGGACGGAGACCCAGTACTTC.

The chain joins TRBV9 to TRBJ2-2; the match to TRBD1 covers 9 bases. Germline V gene sequence: CDR1 SGDLS, CDR2 YYNGEE. The CDR3 spans 16 residues. The junction had 9 bases not matched to a gene; V was cut back by 2 bases and J by 7 bases. DNA of the CDR3: TGTGCCAGCAGCGTTCCCGGACAGGGGTTCAGCGGGGAGCTGTTTTTT. This gives the protein CASSVPGQGFSGELFF.

The V and J genes are TRBV19 and TRBJ2-3; 9 bases fit TRBD1. The CDR3 totals 17 residues. Germline V CDR1 and CDR2: LNHDA, SQIVND (reference sequence). Losses at the gene ends were 6 bases for V and 2 bases for J; bases not matched to a gene: 12. The CDR3 nucleotides read TGTGCCAGTAGCCAAATCGCGGACAGGGGCTACACAGATACGCAGTATTTT. This gives the protein CASSQIADRGYTDTQYF.

This rearrangement joins TRBV11-3 to TRBJ2-1, with 7 bases that match TRBD2. Germline V CDR1 and CDR2: SGHNT, YENEEA. The CDR3 runs to 13 residues. The V gene end was trimmed by 5 bases and the J gene end by 6 bases; junction bases not matched to a gene: 4. CDR3 nucleotides: TGTGCCAGCAGCCACCCGGGGGGCAATGAGCAGTTCTTC. Translating it yields CASSHPGGNEQFF.

The chain uses TRBV30 and TRBJ2-3, with D hard to call. This CDR3 spans 14 amino acids. Trimming shortened V by 2 bases and J by 2 bases, and 11 bases separated the two germline ends. In germline, CDR1 is GTSNPN, CDR2 SVGIG (reference sequence). In nucleotides, the CDR3 is TGTGCCTGGAGTTGGGCTTCTGCCACAGATACGCAGTATTTT. Residues: CAWSWASATDTQYF.

J is TRBJ1-2 and V is TRBV28, with D perhaps TRBD1 (6 bases). This CDR3 comprises 15 residues. Germline V gene data show CDR1 as MDHEN and CDR2 as SYDVKM. The V end lost 7 bases, the J end lost 7 bases, and 22 bases lay between the germline ends. The chain's CDR3 is CASTPSGGTRSGYTF. CDR3 nucleotides: TGTGCCAGCACCCCCTCGGGGGGCACCCGAAGTGGCTACACCTTC.